These 29 T cell receptor beta chains were all obtained from the same sample, sequenced in a study of molecular identifiers for immune sequencing clone quantification. TCRdb independently ran MiXCR on the PCR reads; one entry per CDR3 protein. The table lists about 67,000 distinct CDR3 sequences, less than 20% of them singletons. The sequenced material came from naive CD8+ T cells from blood, with Jurkat cell RNA spiked in. Noted subset: FACS-sorted CD8+CD4-CCR7+CD45RA+ naive T cells. The receptors here all came from a human donor in good health. Some libraries in this study had Jurkat cell RNA spiked in.

There are many counts of this clonotype. V and J are TRBV4-2 and TRBJ2-2, with 8 positions matching TRBD1. The CDR3 covers 18 residues. Trimming took 3 bases from V and 4 from J; bases not matched to a gene: 13. Germline V CDR1 and CDR2: LGHNA, YNFKEQ. CDR3 loop: CASSHPLPQGAITGELFF. Written as DNA, the CDR3 is TGTGCCAGCAGCCACCCCCTGCCCCAGGGGGCCATCACCGGGGAGCTGTTTTTT.

The J gene is TRBJ2-1, the V gene TRBV2; 9 bases agree with TRBD2. The CDR3 length is 17 residues. The germline V gene has CDR1 SNHLY and CDR2 FYNNEI. Germline trimming cut 2 bases from V and 3 bases from J; bases unmatched to any gene: 8. The CDR3 region has the DNA TGTGCCAGCAGTGAAAGTGGCGCGGGAGGGCGCTACAATGAGCAGTTCTTC. It translates to CASSESGAGGRYNEQFF.

This clonotype was observed at least ten times. V gene TRBV3-1 combines with J gene TRBJ2-7; 8 bases fit TRBD1. With 4 bases clipped from V and 0 bases from J, the junction kept 5 bases outside the gene matches. Germline CDR1 is LGHDT and CDR2 is YNNKEL (reference sequence). The CDR3 covers 15 residues. CDR3 protein: CASSPRTGLSYEQYF. The CDR3 DNA is TGTGCCAGCAGCCCCCGGACAGGGCTCTCCTACGAGCAGTACTTC.

This clonotype was seen ten or more times. The V call is TRBV6-6, the J call TRBJ2-5, with 7 bases aligning to TRBD2. The CDR3 has 13 residues. V was pared by 11 bases and J by 5 bases, with 11 bases of the junction left unmatched. Germline loops: CDR1 MNHNY, CDR2 SVGAGI (reference sequence). CDR3 sequence reads: CAGGAASGETQYF. DNA for the CDR3: TGTGCCGGCGGGGCGGCTAGCGGTGAGACCCAGTACTTC.

At least ten counts were recorded for this clonotype. In DNA, the CDR3 is TGTGCCTGGAGTGACGAGGGGTCCGGCTACACCTTC. Amino acids: CAWSDEGSGYTF. This sequence joins TRBV30 and TRBJ1-2; weak D call: TRBD1 (5 bases). Germline CDR1 and CDR2: GTSNPN and SVGIG (reference sequence). V was clipped by 1 base and J by 8 bases, with 11 bases between them. This CDR3 comprises 12 residues.

This clonotype was picked up many times. The chain employs TRBV11-2 and TRBJ2-1; 7 nucleotides agree with TRBD2. With V trimmed by 3 bases and J by 3 bases, 5 bases remained unmatched. The CDR3 sequence is 15 residues long. Germline V gene data show CDR1 as SGHAT and CDR2 as FQNNGV. CDR3 sequence reads: CASSLMWEGYNEQFF. CDR3 bases: TGTGCCAGCAGCTTGATGTGGGAGGGCTACAATGAGCAGTTCTTC.

In regard to this clonotype: A read error may explain this, as a much larger clone is one base away. The CDR3 sequence is CASSLVQDPEAFF. The CDR3, as DNA: TGTGCCAGCAGCTTAGTCCAGGACCCTGAAGCTTTCTTT. V usage is TRBV11-3 and J usage is TRBJ1-1; D remains unclear. Germline loops: CDR1 SGHNT, CDR2 YENEEA. This CDR3 is 13 amino acids long. V was shortened by 1 base and J by 6 bases, with 9 bases between the two germline ends.

This clonotype was seen ten or more times. The chain employs TRBV14 and TRBJ2-5, with 10 bases identical to TRBD1. The length of the CDR3 is 15 residues. Per germline, CDR1 SGHDN and CDR2 FVKESK. The V and J ends lost 4 bases and 2 bases, in that order; junction bases with no gene match: 4. The CDR3 region has the DNA TGTGCCAGCAGCCGACGGACAGGGGGGCAAGAGACCCAGTACTTC. This sequence encodes CASSRRTGGQETQYF.

This clonotype was observed many times. The chain has TRBV11-2 and TRBJ2-4; tentatively, D is TRBD2 (5 bases). Trimming shortened V by 5 bases and J by 8 bases, and 13 bases separated the two germline ends. Germline CDR1 SGHAT, CDR2 FQNNGV. This CDR3 region has 13 residues. The DNA for the CDR3 is TGTGCCAGCAGCCAAACTAGTATTGACATTCAGTACTTC. Translating gives CASSQTSIDIQYF.

This clonotype was recorded many times. The chain recombines TRBV29-1 with TRBJ2-1; TRBD2 agrees at 12 bases. The CDR3 extends over 17 amino acids. The junction had 15 bases not matched to a gene; V was cut back by 3 bases and J by 9 bases. The germline gives CDR1 SQVTM, CDR2 ANQGSEA. The CDR3 reads CSVDLPSSGRAYGEQFF. The CDR3 nucleotides read TGCAGCGTTGACCTCCCATCTAGCGGGAGGGCCTACGGTGAGCAGTTCTTC.

Note on this clonotype: This clone may be a read error of a much larger clone one base away. As the CDR3 is not closed by the conserved phenylalanine or tryptophan, this likely results from a read error. The chain couples TRBV7-2 to TRBJ2-4, with 10 bases lining up with TRBD1. Germline CDR1 reads SGHTA; CDR2 reads FQGNSA. The CDR3 consists of 14 residues. V shed 2 bases and J 8 bases; nucleotides not matched to a gene: 3. CDR3: CASSLLGQGDIQYL. The DNA for the CDR3 is TGTGCCAGCAGCTTATTAGGACAGGGGGACATTCAGTACCTC.

As regards this clonotype: A much larger clone sits a single nucleotide away, making a read error possible. CDR3 coding DNA: TGCGCCAGCAGCCTAATCCGGGACAGACAAAAGACCCAGTACTTC. Protein: CASSLIRDRQKTQYF. The chain uses TRBV5-1 and TRBJ2-5, with 7 bases lining up with TRBD1. J lost 6 bases, V lost 4 bases, and 12 bases had no gene match. Per germline, CDR1 SGHRS and CDR2 YFSETQ. This CDR3 is 15 amino acids long.

On this clonotype itself: A much larger clonotype is one base distant, so this may be a read error. This CDR3 is CASSRGLATHEQYF. The CDR3 coding sequence is TGTGCCAGCAGTCGGGGACTAGCGACCCACGAGCAGTACTTC. V gene TRBV6-5 combines with J gene TRBJ2-7; TRBD2 agrees at 10 bases. The CDR3 loop spans 14 amino acids. V lost 5 bases and J lost 5; bases outside the gene matches: 6. Germline values: CDR1 MNHEY, CDR2 SVGAGI.

In this sample, this clonotype turned up many times. The chain is built from TRBV13 and TRBJ2-1; 10 bases match TRBD2. V gave up 7 bases and J gave up 9 bases; unmatched junction bases: 12. Looked up from germline, CDR1 is PRHDT and CDR2 is FYEKMQ (reference sequence). There are 15 residues in the CDR3. This chain's CDR3 is CASNLLLAGVTEQFF. DNA of the CDR3: TGTGCCAGCAATTTATTGCTAGCGGGAGTTACTGAGCAGTTCTTC.

This clonotype was seen only a few times. The chain recombines TRBV14 with TRBJ2-1; 13 nucleotides agree with TRBD2. The CDR3 is 20 residues long. The junction had 9 bases not matched to a gene; V was cut back by 0 bases and J by 1 base. Germline V gene sequence: CDR1 SGHDN, CDR2 FVKESK. The CDR3 reads CASSQDRALAGGPSYNEQFF. CDR3 coding DNA: TGTGCCAGCAGCCAAGATCGGGCACTAGCGGGAGGGCCTTCCTACAATGAGCAGTTCTTC.

The table lists this clonotype with many counts. This chain uses TRBV20-1 with TRBJ2-1; D is perhaps TRBD2 (6 bases). Germline values: CDR1 DFQATT, CDR2 SNEGSKA (reference sequence). This CDR3 comprises 15 residues. Trimming cost V 0 bases and J 0 bases, with 9 bases left between them. In nucleotides, the CDR3 is TGCAGTGCTAGAGATCGGGGGAGCTCCTACAATGAGCAGTTCTTC. This encodes CSARDRGSSYNEQFF.

This clonotype was counted many times. The chain combines TRBV11-3 with TRBJ2-2; 13 positions match TRBD2. V was pared by 5 bases and J by 4 bases, with 10 bases of the junction left unmatched. The CDR3 has 18 residues. Germline loops: CDR1 SGHNT, CDR2 YENEEA. The CDR3 region has the DNA TGTGCCAGCAGCCCCCGGACTAGCGGGAGTACGGGCACCGGGGAGCTGTTTTTT. Translating it yields CASSPRTSGSTGTGELFF. Variable domain in full (rest from reference TRBV11-3 and TRBJ2-2): EAGVVQSPRYKIIEKKQPVAFWCNPISGHNTLYWYLQNLGQGPELLIRYENEEAVDDSQLPKDRFSAERLKGVDSTLKIQPAELGDSAVYLCASSPRTSGSTGTGELFFGEGSRLTVL.

V and J are TRBV27 and TRBJ1-2; D is possibly TRBD1 (5 bases). The CDR3 is 13 amino acids. Germline CDR1 reads MNHEY; CDR2 reads SMNVEV (reference sequence). Trimming took off 3 bases at V and 1 base at J, with 6 bases between the two ends. The CDR3 region is CASSFGGNYGYTF. The CDR3 nucleotides read TGTGCCAGCAGTTTCGGGGGTAACTATGGCTACACCTTC.

A remark on this clonotype: One base away lies a much larger clone, so this may be a sequencing read error. V and J are TRBV7-9 and TRBJ1-1, with 7 nucleotides matching TRBD1. Germline assignment: CDR1 SEHNR and CDR2 FQNEAQ (reference sequence). The ends lost 8 bases at V and 4 bases at J; junction bases unmatched: 4. The CDR3 has 12 residues. The CDR3 DNA is TGTGCCAGCGGCAGGGGGTTCACTGAAGCTTTCTTT. Protein sequence: CASGRGFTEAFF.

The chain links TRBV6-5 to TRBJ2-1, with D unresolved. Germline CDR1 is MNHEY and CDR2 is SVGAGI. The germline V and J ends were trimmed by 0 bases and 6 bases, with 6 bases remaining between them. The length of the CDR3 is 13 residues. DNA of the CDR3: TGTGCCAGCAGTTACTCCTGGTCCAATGAGCAGTTCTTC. Amino acids: CASSYSWSNEQFF.

Regarding this clonotype: A read error may account for a junction end that differs from germline. J is TRBJ2-7 and V is TRBV7-9; maybe TRBD2 (5 bases). CDR3 size: 12 residues. Per germline, CDR1 SEHNR and CDR2 FQNEAQ (reference sequence). CDR3: CASGLANYEQYF. The CDR3 nucleotides read TGTGCCAGCGGCTTAGCGAACTACGAGCAGTACTTC. Supplemented by reference TRBV7-9 and TRBJ2-7, the full variable domain reads DTGVSQNPRHKITKRGQNVTFRCDPISEHNRLYWYRQTLGQGPEFLTYFQNEAQLEKSRLLSDRFSAERPKGSFSTLEIQRTEQGDSAMYLCASGLANYEQYFGPGTRLTVT.

This clonotype was counted many times. The chain is built from TRBV3-1 and TRBJ2-7, with D possibly called TRBD1 or TRBD2 (6 bases each). With 2 bases removed from V and 0 bases from J, the gap between germline ends came to 20 bases. Germline assignment: CDR1 LGHDT and CDR2 YNNKEL (reference sequence). The CDR3 is made up of 18 amino acids. CDR3 DNA sequence: TGTGCCAGCAGCCAAAGGGGGGCCGGGTCCAGGAGCTCCTACGAGCAGTACTTC. This sequence encodes CASSQRGAGSRSSYEQYF.

This clonotype was found a few times. A much larger clone is a single base away; this may be a read error. The V and J genes are TRBV7-6 and TRBJ2-1; D gene unclear. The V gene's germline CDR1 is SGHVS and CDR2 FNYEAQ. CDR3 length equals 13 residues. Here the CDR3 reads CASGLVSYNEQFF. As DNA, the CDR3 is TGTGCCAGCGGCTTAGTGTCCTACAATGAGCAGTTCTTC.

At least ten counts were recorded for this clonotype. This chain joins TRBV12-3 or TRBV12-4 and TRBJ2-2; D is possibly TRBD1 (5 bases). The CDR3 sequence is 16 residues long. V gave up 1 base and J gave up 4 bases, with 13 bases separating them. The CDR3 region is CASSLVPGKSTGELFF. CDR3 nucleotide sequence: TGTGCCAGCAGTTTAGTCCCAGGGAAGAGCACCGGGGAGCTGTTTTTT.

This clonotype was recorded many times. The chain combines TRBV6-5 with TRBJ1-1; 7 nucleotides align to TRBD1. The J segment lost 4 bases and the V segment lost 2 bases, leaving 7 bases of the junction unmatched. The length of the CDR3 is 15 residues. Looked up from germline, CDR1 is MNHEY and CDR2 is SVGAGI. For the CDR3, the DNA is TGTGCCAGCAGTTACGACAGGGAGGGAGTCACTGAAGCTTTCTTT. It translates to CASSYDREGVTEAFF.

In this sample, this clonotype turned up many times. The CDR3: CASSQVTSGYEQYF. The CDR3 DNA is TGTGCCAGCAGCCAAGTGACTAGCGGGTACGAGCAGTACTTC. This chain uses TRBV3-1 with TRBJ2-7, with 10 positions matching TRBD2. There are 14 residues in the CDR3. CDR1 is LGHDT and CDR2 is YNNKEL in the germline V gene (reference sequence). V was pared by 1 base and J by 4 bases, with 1 base of the junction left unmatched.

Regarding this clonotype: This may come from a read error, since a much larger clone is one base off. Likely a read error: the CDR3 ends without its conserved phenylalanine or tryptophan. V usage is TRBV7-9 and J usage is TRBJ2-5, with D hard to call. CDR3 length: 14 residues. The V end was cut by 1 base, the J end by 0 bases, with 6 bases between. In germline, CDR1 is SEHNR, CDR2 FQNEAQ (reference sequence). CDR3 in DNA: TGTGCCAGCAGCTTAGTTATGTACCAAGAGACCCAGTACCTC. Amino acid sequence: CASSLVMYQETQYL.

This clonotype has ten or more counts. The V gene is TRBV7-9, the J gene TRBJ1-5, with D tentatively TRBD1 (5 bases). The CDR3 loop spans 14 amino acids. The germline CDR1 and CDR2 sequences are SEHNR and FQNEAQ (reference sequence). The germline V and J ends were trimmed by 1 base and 5 bases, with 9 bases remaining between them. DNA of the CDR3: TGTGCCAGCAGCTTAGGGGGGGTCGATCAGCCCCAGCATTTT. Encoded protein: CASSLGGVDQPQHF.

About this clonotype: The junction departs from the called germline gene at one end, perhaps through a read error. This rearrangement joins TRBV7-9 to TRBJ2-4; D perhaps matches TRBD2 (5 bases). CDR1 is SEHNR and CDR2 is FQNEAQ in the germline V gene (reference sequence). The CDR3 is made up of 12 amino acids. CDR3 in amino acids: CDSEGAENIQYF. The DNA of the CDR3 is TGTGACAGCGAGGGAGCTGAGAACATTCAGTACTTC.